This TCR beta chain was observed in a study of blood T cells in healthy people across ages (dated by TCRdb to the mid-2010s). Background on the whole study: Template switching captured roughly one uniquely barcoded TCR beta cDNA molecule per two T cells in model experiments. The study analyzed two additional independent replicas of 1 million unique cDNA reads from the same blood draw for two donors, one aged 18 to 30 and one aged 80 or older. To track age-related changes in TCR beta repertoire diversity, the study relied on deep sequencing normalized with unique cDNA molecular identifiers. The donors were divided into four age groups: young (average roughly 15 years), middle-aged (roughly 40), aged (around 59) and long-lived (about 79). To avoid experimental bias, donors of different ages were distributed randomly across sequencing lanes.

V and J are truncated by 3 bases and 1 base respectively, leaving an intervening sequence of 15 bases. The CDR3 runs 16 residues from the cysteine to the phenylalanine. Left in the record is the CDR3 DNA by itself, 48 bases read in frame from the first base. The germline V gene provides CDR1 SGHTA and CDR2 FQGNSA. Results the study describes overall, beyond this receptor: The CMV infection status of donors was not known, potentially confounding age-related changes in expanded clonotypes. Because profiling used bulk unsorted PBMCs, naive and antigen-experienced compartments could not be compared conclusively. A strong correlation was found between observed TCR beta diversity and the percentage of naive T cells measured by flow cytometry. Observed TCR beta diversity per million T cells fell roughly linearly with age, and a significant reduction was already apparent by age around 40. Estimates of total diversity based on one million sequenced T cells were considered lower bounds and underestimates. The long-lived group showed more naive CD4+ T cells, fewer expanded clones and increased TCR diversity than the aged group, suggesting age selection.

This clonotype has only a few counts. It has no known antigen specificity. Nothing much larger sits one base from this clone, and base qualities are not available. Receptors were amplified or captured by 5' RACE. Data came from an Illumina HiSeq 2500. A second PCR of roughly 7 to 11 cycles was performed with a sample-barcoded 5' primer and a J-beta primer mix. A unique molecular identifier was introduced onto each TCR beta cDNA molecule by a template-switch 5' adaptor carrying 12 random nucleotides. Each sample yielded at least 2.5 million CDR3-containing paired-end reads. First-strand cDNA was synthesized from all RNA with the Mint cDNA synthesis kit, primed by a TRBC-specific oligonucleotide. All cDNA was treated with uracil-DNA glycosylase and then went through a first 18-cycle PCR with the universal primers M1SS and BC2_uni_R. Regarding the original processing steps: For normalization, 1 million high-quality reads were randomly selected from each sample, with every read carrying a distinct molecular identifier. Reads with shared molecular identifiers were discarded instead of being binned into consensus sequences. MiTCR, with a Q25 quality threshold and the strictest error-elimination algorithm, was used for CDR3 identification, clonotype clustering and error correction. A nonparametric unseen species model with Euler transformation was used to estimate a lower bound on total TCR beta diversity. Through fastp at Q25 and MiXCR, TCRdb rebuilt clones from the public reads, retaining in-frame beta chains. When rows share a CDR3 protein, they turn into one entry using the most common DNA and genes. The V and J calls were determined by TCRdb, not by the authors. The sample table shows about 690,000 distinct CDR3 sequences, and around 41% are seen once. About 32% of the sample belongs to the ten largest clones.

The donors were under 40 Caucasian individuals from Russia, aged roughly 6 to 95 years, who were systemically healthy. Approximately 9.3 milliliters of peripheral blood were collected from each donor into EDTA-treated Vacutainer tubes. Ficoll-Paque density-gradient centrifugation was used to isolate PBMCs, with at least 6.5 million per sample. Total RNA was extracted from PBMCs with Trizol reagent, with at least 6 micrograms obtained per sample. Naive CD45RAhigh/CD27high T cell percentages were measured by flow cytometry on a PBMC aliquot from every donor. The clonotype originates from an elderly man in good health. The specimen was blood. The chain employs TRBV7-2 and TRBJ2-5; 7 matching bases give a weak D call of TRBD1. The base sequence is TGTGCCAGCAGCTTGCGGGACAGCTACTTCCAAGAGACCCAGTACTTC. Translated, it reads CASSLRDSYFQETQYF.